This TCR beta chain came from a study of cytomegalovirus exposure and HLA in healthy donors. Whole-study results and caveats: The study recorded 160 or so TCR beta chains that were cytomegalovirus-associated. Testing in vitro showed a few CMV-associated chains specific for CMV antigens.

V was pared by 2 bases and J by 3 bases, with 4 bases of the junction left unmatched. The CDR3 extends over 14 amino acids. The germline gives CDR1 MDHEN, CDR2 SYDVKM. A word on this clone: Its antigen remains unknown.

It was with 60 Vbeta and 13 Jbeta primers that the PCR ran. Assay: immunoSEQ multiplex PCR; the TCRdb copy retains only in-frame clones and omits some. Of about 130,000 clones listed, roughly four fifths were seen once; the top ten hold roughly 1.2%. The clonotype originates from a girl aged 2 to 10 in good health and CMV-seronegative. The chain couples TRBV28 to TRBJ2-7; TRBD1 matches 7 bases. The sequenced material came from PBMCs. CDR3 in amino acids: CASSLTRQGYEQYF. In nucleotides, the CDR3 is TGTGCCAGCAGTTTAACCAGACAGGGCTACGAGCAGTACTTC.